Below are 18 T cell receptor beta chains sequenced from a single sample in a study of identical twins. In TCRdb, the 5' RACE reads were re-called with MiXCR into one record per CDR3 protein. The sample lists hundreds of thousands of distinct CDR3 sequences, about 20% occurring once. The sample also formed part of further work on T cells expressing NK-cell markers.

Sequencing used PBMCs. The receptors stem from a woman younger than 30 in good health.

V usage is TRBV6-1 and J usage is TRBJ2-2, with D perhaps matching TRBD1 (6 bases). The CDR3 sequence is 15 residues long. The germline V and J ends were trimmed by 3 bases and 6 bases, with 14 bases remaining between them. Looked up from germline, CDR1 is MNHNS and CDR2 is SASEGT. The CDR3 sequence: CASSDRPDSPGELFF. Here the CDR3 DNA reads TGTGCCAGCAGTGACCGACCGGACAGCCCCGGGGAGCTGTTTTTT.

This clonotype was seen more than once but under ten times. Germline and junction disagree at one end, which may indicate a read error. This chain connects TRBV6-5 to TRBJ2-7, with 8 bases that match TRBD2. The CDR3 sequence is 14 residues long. CDR1 and CDR2 (germline): MNHEY, SVGAGI. As DNA, the CDR3 is TGTGCCAGCATTTACGGGGGGGACCCCTACGAGCAGTACTTC. Its translation is CASIYGGDPYEQYF.

The chain employs TRBV20-1 and TRBJ2-5, with 14 nucleotides matching TRBD2. The CDR3 contains 13 residues. The germline V gene encodes CDR1 DFQATT and CDR2 SNEGSKA (reference sequence). The junction had 3 bases not matched to a gene; V was cut back by 8 bases and J by 4 bases. The CDR3 nucleotides read TGCAGTTCGGGGACTAGCGGGAGAGAGACCCAGTACTTC. Its translation is CSSGTSGRETQYF.

This clonotype came up a few times. The rearrangement uses TRBV9 and TRBJ2-1; D not certain. Between the trimmed V and J ends, which lost 2 bases and 7 bases, there was a span of 13 bases. This CDR3 contains 14 residues. Germline values: CDR1 SGDLS, CDR2 YYNGEE. CDR3 bases: TGTGCCAGCAGCGTGCTGGCACTGAGTAATGAGCAGTTCTTC. As protein: CASSVLALSNEQFF. The full variable domain, its missing parts supplied by reference TRBV9 and TRBJ2-1, is DSGVTQTPKHLITATGQRVTLRCSPRSGDLSVYWYQQSLDQGLQFLIQYYNGEERAKGNILERFSAQQFPDLHSELNLSSLELGDSALYFCASSVLALSNEQFFGPGTRLTVL.

This clonotype showed up many times. The chain links TRBV20-1 to TRBJ2-1; 10 bases are a match to TRBD2. Germline V gene sequence: CDR1 DFQATT, CDR2 SNEGSKA (reference sequence). The ends lost 0 bases at V and 2 bases at J; junction bases unmatched: 4. The CDR3 is made up of 16 amino acids. DNA for the CDR3: TGCAGTGCTAGAGACCCCAGCGGGAGGGCCTACAATGAGCAGTTCTTC. Protein sequence: CSARDPSGRAYNEQFF.

This clonotype appeared many times. V and J are TRBV6-1 and TRBJ2-1, with TRBD2 identical over 12 bases. The CDR3 spans 15 residues. The germline gives CDR1 MNHNS, CDR2 SASEGT. The V gene end was trimmed by 7 bases and the J gene end by 8 bases; junction bases not matched to a gene: 9. Here the CDR3 DNA reads TGTGCCAGCATGCCGCTAGCGGGAGGGCAAGATGAGCAGTTCTTC. Translating it yields CASMPLAGGQDEQFF.

The table lists this clonotype with a few counts. The V and J genes are TRBV5-1 and TRBJ2-2; the D is unclear. Germline V gives CDR1 SGHRS, CDR2 YFSETQ. With 5 bases removed from V and 3 bases from J, the gap between germline ends came to 8 bases. This CDR3 spans 13 amino acids. CDR3 sequence: CASRTVHTGELFF. The CDR3 DNA reads as TGCGCCAGCAGAACGGTCCACACCGGGGAGCTGTTTTTT. The whole variable domain, remainder taken from reference TRBV5-1 and TRBJ2-2, is KAGVTQTPRYLIKTRGQQVTLSCSPISGHRSVSWYQQTPGQGLQFLFEYFSETQRNKGNFPGRFSGRQFSNSRSEMNVSTLELGDSALYLCASRTVHTGELFFGEGSRLTVL.

The chain couples TRBV6-4 to TRBJ1-1; 9 bases match TRBD1. Germline V gene lookup returns CDR1 MRHNA and CDR2 SNTAGT. This CDR3 has 13 residues. V gave up 6 bases and J gave up 4 bases; unmatched junction bases: 3. CDR3 coding DNA: TGTGCCAGCAGGGGGGACAGGGCCACTGAAGCTTTCTTT. It is translated as CASRGDRATEAFF.

The chain recombines TRBV4-3 with TRBJ2-1; TRBD2 matches 7 bases. Germline trimming cut 1 base from V and 2 bases from J; bases unmatched to any gene: 5. The germline gives CDR1 LGHNA, CDR2 YSLEER. This CDR3 comprises 16 residues. CDR3 DNA sequence: TGCGCCAGCAGCCAAGCCCTAGCGGCCGCCTACAATGAGCAGTTCTTC. This translates into CASSQALAAAYNEQFF.

J is TRBJ2-3 and V is TRBV6-2 or TRBV6-3, with D possibly matching TRBD2 (6 bases). V dropped 6 bases and J dropped 5 bases, with 18 bases sitting between them. CDR1 and CDR2 (germline): MNHEY, SVGEGT. This CDR3 contains 15 residues. In DNA form, the CDR3 reads TGTGCCAGCAGGCCCGCGGGACTCTTGGGAGATACGCAGTATTTT. Translated: CASRPAGLLGDTQYF.

This clonotype was observed a handful of times. The chain recombines TRBV20-1 with TRBJ2-5, with D unclear. The CDR3 has 12 residues. Germline V gene sequence: CDR1 DFQATT, CDR2 SNEGSKA (reference sequence). The ends were cut back, 5 bases at V and 4 bases at J, with 11 bases in the middle. CDR3 in amino acids: CSAGPLPETQYF. The DNA of the CDR3 is TGCAGTGCTGGGCCCCTCCCAGAGACCCAGTACTTC.

The V call is TRBV5-6, the J call TRBJ1-2, with 9 bases lining up with TRBD1. With V trimmed by 2 bases and J by 7 bases, 9 bases remained unmatched. Germline CDR1 and CDR2: SGHDT and YYEEEE. The CDR3 spans 15 residues. Here the CDR3 reads CASSFVGTGSVGYTF. DNA of the CDR3: TGTGCCAGCAGCTTCGTAGGGACAGGGAGCGTTGGCTACACCTTC.

J is TRBJ2-1 and V is TRBV24-1; the match to TRBD2 covers 11 bases. The V segment lost 4 bases and the J segment 4 bases; nucleotides outside the gene matches: 5. CDR1 is KGHDR, CDR2 SFDVKD, per germline. CDR3 length: 16 amino acids. CDR3 in amino acids: CATSDSTSGKYNEQFF. In DNA form, the CDR3 reads TGTGCCACCAGTGACTCGACTAGCGGGAAGTACAATGAGCAGTTCTTC.

The CDR3 bases are TGCGCCAGCAGCTTGGTCGGGGGCGGAAGGACAGATACGCAGTATTTT. This gives the protein CASSLVGGGRTDTQYF. The chain uses TRBV5-1 and TRBJ2-3; tentatively, D is TRBD1 or TRBD2 (6 bases each). V shed 0 bases and J shed 3 bases, with 14 bases lying between them. CDR3 length: 16 residues. Germline V gene lookup returns CDR1 SGHRS and CDR2 YFSETQ. The full variable domain, completed using reference TRBV5-1 and TRBJ2-3, is KAGVTQTPRYLIKTRGQQVTLSCSPISGHRSVSWYQQTPGQGLQFLFEYFSETQRNKGNFPGRFSGRQFSNSRSEMNVSTLELGDSALYLCASSLVGGGRTDTQYFGPGTRLTVL.

V usage is TRBV6-5 and J usage is TRBJ2-1; no clear D gene. The V gene lost 3 bases and the J gene lost 8 bases, with 5 bases spanning the gap. CDR1 is MNHEY and CDR2 is SVGAGI in the germline V gene. CDR3 length: 11 amino acids. The CDR3 DNA reads TGTGCCAGCAGTTATCTTGATGAGCAGTTCTTC. This codes for CASSYLDEQFF.

This sequence joins TRBV20-1 and TRBJ2-7; tentative D call: TRBD1 (6 bases). Between the trimmed V and J ends, which lost 8 bases and 2 bases, there was a span of 28 bases. Germline V gene data show CDR1 as DFQATT and CDR2 as SNEGSKA (reference sequence). The CDR3 spans 17 residues. The CDR3, as DNA: TGCAGTCTCCAGAGGGCCCCCGTACAGGGACGCCCCTACGAGCAGTACTTC. Its translation is CSLQRAPVQGRPYEQYF.

The chain combines TRBV20-1 with TRBJ1-2, with D possibly being TRBD1 (5 bases). CDR1 and CDR2 (germline): DFQATT, SNEGSKA (reference sequence). The V and J ends lost 6 bases and 3 bases respectively, with 11 bases between them. The CDR3 loop spans 12 amino acids. The CDR3 spells CSATEGYYGYTF. CDR3 DNA: TGCAGTGCGACCGAGGGGTACTATGGCTACACCTTC.

The gene calls are TRBV20-1 and TRBJ2-3; D gene ambiguous. The V gene's germline CDR1 is DFQATT and CDR2 SNEGSKA (reference sequence). The CDR3 is 15 residues long. V was clipped by 0 bases and J by 0 bases, with 10 bases between them. The CDR3 protein is CSARDCDSSTDTQYF. DNA of the CDR3: TGCAGTGCTAGAGATTGTGATTCTAGCACAGATACGCAGTATTTT.